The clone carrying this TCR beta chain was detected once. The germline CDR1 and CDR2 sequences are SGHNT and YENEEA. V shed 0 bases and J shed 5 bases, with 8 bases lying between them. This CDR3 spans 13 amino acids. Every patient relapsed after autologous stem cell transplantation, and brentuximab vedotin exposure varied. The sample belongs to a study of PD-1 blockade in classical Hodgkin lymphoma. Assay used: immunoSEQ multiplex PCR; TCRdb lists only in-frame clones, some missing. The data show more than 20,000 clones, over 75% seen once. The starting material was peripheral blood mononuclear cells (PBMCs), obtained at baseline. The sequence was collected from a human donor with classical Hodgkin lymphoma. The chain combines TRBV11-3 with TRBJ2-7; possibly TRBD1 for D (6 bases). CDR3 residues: CASSLDRGDEQYF. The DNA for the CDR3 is TGTGCCAGCAGCTTAGACAGGGGAGACGAGCAGTACTTC.